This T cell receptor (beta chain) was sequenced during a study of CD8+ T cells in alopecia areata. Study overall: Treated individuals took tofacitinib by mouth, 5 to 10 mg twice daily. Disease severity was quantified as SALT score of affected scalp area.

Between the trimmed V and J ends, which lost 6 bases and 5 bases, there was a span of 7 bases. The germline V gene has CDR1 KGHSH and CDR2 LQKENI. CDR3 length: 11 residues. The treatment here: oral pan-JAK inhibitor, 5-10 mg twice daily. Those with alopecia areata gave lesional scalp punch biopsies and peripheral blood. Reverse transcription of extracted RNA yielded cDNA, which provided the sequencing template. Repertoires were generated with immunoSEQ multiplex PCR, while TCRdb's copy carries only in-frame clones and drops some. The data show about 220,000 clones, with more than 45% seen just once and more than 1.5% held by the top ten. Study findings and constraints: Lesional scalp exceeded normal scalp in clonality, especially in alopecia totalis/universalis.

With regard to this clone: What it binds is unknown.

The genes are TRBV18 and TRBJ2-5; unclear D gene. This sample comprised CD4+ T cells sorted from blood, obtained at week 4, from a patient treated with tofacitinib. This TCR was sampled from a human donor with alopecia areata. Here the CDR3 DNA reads TGTGCCAGCTCCTCCGGGGAGACCCAGTACTTC. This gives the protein CASSSGETQYF.